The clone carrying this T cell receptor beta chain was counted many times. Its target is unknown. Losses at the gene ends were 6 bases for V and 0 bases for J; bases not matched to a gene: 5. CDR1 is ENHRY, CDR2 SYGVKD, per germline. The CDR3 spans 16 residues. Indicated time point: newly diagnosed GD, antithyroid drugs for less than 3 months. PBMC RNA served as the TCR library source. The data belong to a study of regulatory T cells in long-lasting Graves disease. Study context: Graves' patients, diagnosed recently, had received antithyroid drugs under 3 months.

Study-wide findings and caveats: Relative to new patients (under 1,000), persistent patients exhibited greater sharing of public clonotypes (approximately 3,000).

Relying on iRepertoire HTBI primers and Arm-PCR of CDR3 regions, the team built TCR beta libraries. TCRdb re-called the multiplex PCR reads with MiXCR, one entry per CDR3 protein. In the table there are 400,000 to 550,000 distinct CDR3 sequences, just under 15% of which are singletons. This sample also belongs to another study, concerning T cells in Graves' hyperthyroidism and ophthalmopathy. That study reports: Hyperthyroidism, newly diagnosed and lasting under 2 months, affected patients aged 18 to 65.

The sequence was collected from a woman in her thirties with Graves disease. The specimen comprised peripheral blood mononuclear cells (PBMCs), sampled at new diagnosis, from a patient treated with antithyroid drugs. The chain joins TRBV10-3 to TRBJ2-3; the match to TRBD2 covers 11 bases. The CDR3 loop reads CAIRKTSGTSTDTQYF. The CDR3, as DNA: TGTGCCATCAGGAAGACTAGCGGGACCAGCACAGATACGCAGTATTTT.